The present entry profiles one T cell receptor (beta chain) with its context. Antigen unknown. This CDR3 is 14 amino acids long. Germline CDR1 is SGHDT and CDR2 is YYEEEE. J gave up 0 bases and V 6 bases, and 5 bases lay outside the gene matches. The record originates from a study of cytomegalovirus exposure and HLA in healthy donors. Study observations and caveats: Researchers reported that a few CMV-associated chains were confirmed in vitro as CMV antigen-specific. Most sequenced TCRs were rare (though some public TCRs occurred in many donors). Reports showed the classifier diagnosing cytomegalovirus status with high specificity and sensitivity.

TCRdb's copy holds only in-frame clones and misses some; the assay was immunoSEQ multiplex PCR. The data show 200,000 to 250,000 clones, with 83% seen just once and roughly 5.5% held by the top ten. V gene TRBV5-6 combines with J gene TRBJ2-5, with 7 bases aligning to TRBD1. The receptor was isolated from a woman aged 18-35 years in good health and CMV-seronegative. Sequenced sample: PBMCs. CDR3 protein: CASNSGGNQETQYF. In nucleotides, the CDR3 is TGTGCCAGCAATTCAGGGGGAAACCAAGAGACCCAGTACTTC.